This T cell receptor (beta chain) was identified during a study of identifying expanded T cells in peripheral blood. Study-level findings and limits: Clone count variance between two-week samples rose with total template count.

Only in-frame clones appear in the TCRdb table, and some are missing; sequencing was by immunoSEQ multiplex PCR. This sample has 100,000 or so clones, with around 90% found just once. About this clone itself: Its antigen is currently unknown.

Germline values: CDR1 MNHEY, CDR2 SMNVEV (reference sequence). V lost 6 bases, J lost 3 bases, and 6 bases stayed unmatched. CDR3 size: 14 residues. This clonotype originated in a person between 18 and 75 years old in good health. Sequences were obtained from blood. V and J are TRBV27 and TRBJ1-1; 8 nucleotides align to TRBD1. The CDR3 sequence: CASRIRGLDTEAFF. As DNA, the CDR3 is TGTGCCAGCAGAATCAGGGGGCTGGACACTGAAGCTTTCTTT.